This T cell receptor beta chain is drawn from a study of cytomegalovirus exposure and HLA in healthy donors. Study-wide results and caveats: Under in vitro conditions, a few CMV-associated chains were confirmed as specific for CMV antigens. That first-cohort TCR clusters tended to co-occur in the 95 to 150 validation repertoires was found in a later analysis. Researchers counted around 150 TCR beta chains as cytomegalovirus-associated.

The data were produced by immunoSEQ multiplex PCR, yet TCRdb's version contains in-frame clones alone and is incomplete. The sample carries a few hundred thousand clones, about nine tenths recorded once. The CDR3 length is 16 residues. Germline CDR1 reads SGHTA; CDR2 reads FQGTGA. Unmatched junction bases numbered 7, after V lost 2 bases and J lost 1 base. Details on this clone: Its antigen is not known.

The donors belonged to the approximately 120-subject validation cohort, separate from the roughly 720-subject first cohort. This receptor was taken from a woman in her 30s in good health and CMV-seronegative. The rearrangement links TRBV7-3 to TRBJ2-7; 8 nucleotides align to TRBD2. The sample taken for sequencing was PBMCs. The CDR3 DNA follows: TGTGCCAGCAGCTTAGGCCCAGCGGGAGCATCCTACGAGCAGTACTTC. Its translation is CASSLGPAGASYEQYF.